These T cell receptor beta chains were read from a single sample in a study of memory CD4+ T cells and cytomegalovirus serostatus. Data came from immunoSEQ multiplex PCR; TCRdb stores just in-frame clones and leaves some out. The sample contains tens of thousands of clones, around 74% of which appear only once. The material sequenced was memory CD4+ T cells from blood. Receptors originate from an adult in good health and CMV-seropositive. Each CDR3 is given with its conserved first and last residue. A D gene is named only where the DNA matches it firmly. Clone size is given for some rows only: seen once, a few or many times, or a class if the clone is expanded.

v_gene	j_gene	abundance	d_gene	CDR3aa	CDR3nt
TRBV2	TRBJ2-5	.	.	CASKSHNGQETQYF	TGTGCCAGCAAATCACACAACGGGCAAGAGACCCAGTACTTC
TRBV5-1	TRBJ1-2	.	.	CASSTLPGDYGYTF	TGCGCCAGCAGCACTCTCCCGGGGGACTATGGCTACACCTTC
TRBV29-1	TRBJ2-5	.	TRBD2	CSVDAGGPGETQYF	TGCAGCGTTGACGCGGGGGGGCCGGGGGAGACCCAGTACTTC
TRBV6-6	TRBJ1-6	.	.	CASSRNSPLHF	TGTGCCAGCAGCCGTAATTCACCCCTCCACTTT
TRBV7-8	TRBJ1-4	.	.	CASSLDGTANEKLFF	TGTGCCAGCAGCTTAGACGGGACGGCTAATGAAAAACTGTTTTTT
TRBV13	TRBJ2-7	.	.	CASSIRYEQYF	TGTGCCAGCTCAATTAGGTACGAGCAGTACTTC
TRBV5-1	TRBJ2-5	.	.	CASSLALAATQETQYF	TGCGCCAGCAGCTTGGCCCTAGCTGCCACCCAAGAGACCCAGTACTTC
TRBV6-6	TRBJ1-1	.	.	CASSPPGADAFF	TGTGCCAGCAGTCCCCCGGGGGCTGATGCTTTCTTT
TRBV7-9	TRBJ1-6	.	.	CASSLFSRLKNSPLHF	TGTGCCAGCAGCCTCTTCTCCAGGCTAAAGAATTCACCCCTCCACTTT
TRBV2	TRBJ1-2	.	.	CASSTGDYGYTF	TGTGCCAGCAGCACAGGTGACTATGGCTACACCTTC
TRBV11-2	TRBJ1-6	.	.	CASSSDWNSPLHF	TGTGCCAGCAGCTCGGACTGGAATTCACCCCTCCACTTT
TRBV2	TRBJ1-6	.	.	CASNEGRGRTLHF	TGTGCCAGCAACGAGGGCCGGGGTAGAACCCTCCACTTT
TRBV2	TRBJ1-2	.	.	CASSAEHGKNYGYTF	TGTGCCAGCAGTGCGGAACATGGAAAGAACTATGGCTACACCTTC
TRBV4-1	TRBJ2-3	.	.	CASSQERTDTQYF	TGCGCCAGCAGCCAAGAACGCACAGATACGCAGTATTTT
TRBV18	TRBJ2-2	few	.	CASSPRATGELFF	TGTGCCAGCTCACCCAGGGCTACCGGGGAGCTGTTTTTT
TRBV25-1	TRBJ2-1	.	TRBD2	CASSDYRGAYNEQFF	TGTGCCAGCAGTGATTATCGGGGGGCCTACAATGAGCAGTTCTTC
TRBV29-1	TRBJ2-7	.	.	CSVSGPYEQYF	TGCAGCGTGAGTGGTCCCTACGAGCAGTACTTC
TRBV5-1	TRBJ2-7	.	TRBD1	CASSLVATGGSSYEQYF	TGCGCCAGCAGCTTGGTCGCCACAGGGGGTTCGAGCTACGAGCAGTACTTC
TRBV5-1	TRBJ1-4	.	.	CASSTGPAPNEKLFF	TGCGCCAGCAGCACTGGACCGGCCCCTAATGAAAAACTGTTTTTT
TRBV28	TRBJ2-2	few	.	CASSFVGSPNTGELFF	TGTGCCAGCAGTTTTGTAGGGAGCCCGAACACCGGGGAGCTGTTTTTT